These 23 T cell receptor beta chains were all obtained from the same sample, sequenced in a study of blood T cell repertoires in COVID-19. Profiled with immunoSEQ multiplex PCR; TCRdb holds only in-frame clones, not every one. The table records 250,000 to 300,000 clones, roughly 90% of them present only once. The sample was PBMCs or T cells enriched from blood (not recorded which). These receptors originate from a woman aged 40 to 50 who had recovered from COVID-19.

This clone was recorded once. This sequence joins TRBV18 and TRBJ2-2; TRBD2 matches 7 bases. The ends lost 6 bases at V and 6 bases at J; junction bases unmatched: 19. Germline V gives CDR1 KGHSH, CDR2 LQKENI. The CDR3 contains 18 residues. In DNA form, the CDR3 reads TGTGCCAGCTCTTCCAGCGGGGACCTCCGGTTTAACGCCGGGGAGCTGTTTTTT. Protein product: CASSSSGDLRFNAGELFF.

In this sample, this clone turned up once. The chain employs TRBV7-2 and TRBJ1-2; 9 bases are a match to TRBD1. CDR3 length: 16 amino acids. V dropped 1 base and J dropped 6; count of bases not matched to a gene: 9. Per the germline V gene, CDR1 is SGHTA and CDR2 is FQGNSA. The CDR3, as DNA: TGTGCCAGCAGCTTAGAAGGCGGGACAGGGTTGCATGGCTACACCTTC. Its translation: CASSLEGGTGLHGYTF.

V is TRBV11-3 and J is TRBJ2-6, with D uncertain. The CDR3 sequence is 15 residues long. Trimming took 5 bases from V and 1 from J, leaving 9 bases between them. Germline CDR1 is SGHNT and CDR2 is YENEEA. CDR3 sequence (DNA): TGTGCCAGCAGCCCTTCAGGATCTGGGGCCAACGTCCTGACTTTC. Its translation: CASSPSGSGANVLTF.

The chain recombines TRBV5-1 with TRBJ2-3; D gene uncertain. This CDR3 region has 15 residues. Deletions cut 0 bases from V and 0 bases from J, with 8 bases between. Germline V lookup: CDR1 SGHRS, CDR2 YFSETQ. The CDR3 DNA is TGCGCCAGCAGCTTGGTCGGTCGGAGCACAGATACGCAGTATTTT. It is translated as CASSLVGRSTDTQYF.

This clone has a handful of counts. The chain carries TRBV12-3 or TRBV12-4 and TRBJ1-1; D not certain. The CDR3 sequence is 12 residues long. V lost 5 bases and J 1 base, leaving 5 bases between the germline ends. The chain's CDR3 is CASSVRNTEAFF. The DNA of the CDR3 is TGTGCCAGCAGTGTCAGGAACACTGAAGCTTTCTTT.

The chain joins TRBV23-1 to TRBJ1-1, with D possibly matching TRBD1 (6 bases). TRBV23-1 is an open reading frame whose function is uncertain. The CDR3 is 14 residues long. V lost 8 bases, J lost 5 bases, and 18 bases lay in between. CDR3 loop: CASPNSRGLTEAFF. Here the CDR3 DNA reads TGCGCCAGCCCTAACTCGAGGGGGTTGACTGAAGCTTTCTTT.

The V gene is TRBV13, the J gene TRBJ2-1, with TRBD2 identical over 9 bases. The CDR3 consists of 17 residues. Germline loops: CDR1 PRHDT, CDR2 FYEKMQ (reference sequence). Unmatched junction bases numbered 8, after V lost 5 bases and J lost 0 bases. The CDR3 spells CASSPRLAVGSYNEQFF. The CDR3, as DNA: TGTGCCAGCAGCCCCCGACTAGCGGTGGGCTCCTACAATGAGCAGTTCTTC.

This chain joins TRBV6-5 and TRBJ2-1; tentatively, D is TRBD1 (6 bases). V lost 6 bases and J 2 bases, leaving 8 bases between the germline ends. The CDR3 is made up of 13 amino acids. Germline assignment: CDR1 MNHEY and CDR2 SVGAGI. Here the CDR3 DNA reads TGTGCCAGCAGGCGACAGGCCTACAATGAGCAGTTCTTC. Its translation: CASRRQAYNEQFF.

This chain uses TRBV6-2 or TRBV6-3 with TRBJ1-5; D gene unclear. Per germline, CDR1 MNHEY and CDR2 SVGEGT. V was pared by 4 bases and J by 2 bases, with 12 bases between. CDR3 length: 15 residues. CDR3 nucleotide sequence: TGTGCCAGCAGTTCGGGAGGAGTGGGCAATCAGCCCCAGCATTTT. Encoded protein: CASSSGGVGNQPQHF.

The V call is TRBV7-2, the J call TRBJ2-3, with 9 positions matching TRBD1. Germline CDR1 is SGHTA and CDR2 is FQGNSA. Trimming cost V 3 bases and J 1 base; bases outside gene matches: 5. The CDR3 consists of 16 residues. The CDR3, as DNA: TGTGCCAGCAGCTTCGACAGGGGGGGTGGCACAGATACGCAGTATTTT. Residues: CASSFDRGGGTDTQYF.

V gene TRBV6-5 combines with J gene TRBJ1-2; 7 nucleotides match TRBD1. After removal of 6 bases from V and 3 bases from J, the junction contained 4 bases not matched to a gene. CDR3 length: 13 amino acids. CDR1 is MNHEY and CDR2 is SVGAGI in the germline V gene. For the CDR3, the DNA is TGTGCCAGCAGCCGGGACAGCTACTATGGCTACACCTTC. Amino acids: CASSRDSYYGYTF.

The genes are TRBV14 and TRBJ2-3, with TRBD2 matching over 8 bases. After removal of 1 base from V and 3 bases from J, the junction contained 3 bases not matched to a gene. The CDR3 totals 15 residues. Germline loops: CDR1 SGHDN, CDR2 FVKESK. CDR3: CASSQALAGTDTQYF. For the CDR3, the DNA is TGTGCCAGCAGCCAAGCTTTAGCGGGAACAGATACGCAGTATTTT.

This clone was counted only a few times. As DNA, the CDR3 is TGTGCCAGAAGGCGCCTTTCTTGGACAGGTGGAAACACCATATATTTT. It translates to CARRRLSWTGGNTIYF. The chain uses TRBV7-5 and TRBJ1-3; the D call TRBD1 from the table was never checked on the DNA. TRBV7-5 is a pseudogene segment. CDR3 length equals 16 residues.

As regards this clone: Different DNA sequences within this sample yield the same CDR3. The rearrangement joins TRBV11-2 to TRBJ1-5; D not resolved. Germline V CDR1 and CDR2: SGHAT, FQNNGV. This CDR3 is built from 13 residues. V was clipped by 0 bases and J by 5 bases, with 5 bases between them. The CDR3 loop is CASSLDRDQPQHF. CDR3 coding DNA: TGTGCCAGCAGCTTAGATCGGGATCAGCCCCAGCATTTT. Drawing the rest from reference TRBV11-2 and TRBJ1-5, the complete variable domain is EAGVAQSPRYKIIEKRQSVAFWCNPISGHATLYWYQQILGQGPKLLIQFQNNGVVDDSQLPKDRFSAERLKGVDSTLKIQPAKLEDSAVYLCASSLDRDQPQHFGDGTRLSIL.

The chain carries TRBV5-1 and TRBJ2-2; the D gene is possibly TRBD1 (5 bases). The CDR3 totals 19 residues. Trimming cost V 0 bases and J 7 bases, with 25 bases left between them. CDR1 and CDR2 (germline): SGHRS, YFSETQ. Written as DNA, the CDR3 is TGCGCCAGCAGCTTGGGTGTCCTTTCCGATGGGGCGGCCGACGGGGAGCTGTTTTTT. Its translation is CASSLGVLSDGAADGELFF.

This clone has a handful of counts. The chain carries TRBV10-3 and TRBJ1-6; 9 bases map to TRBD1. The length of the CDR3 is 15 residues. The J segment lost 6 bases and the V segment lost 2 bases, leaving 2 bases of the junction unmatched. Germline lookup yields CDR1 ENHRY and CDR2 SYGVKD. CDR3: CAISEGQGSNSPLHF. CDR3 DNA: TGTGCCATCAGTGAGGGACAGGGGAGTAATTCACCCCTCCACTTT.

The chain joins TRBV12-2 to TRBJ2-2; the listed D gene, TRBD2, was not tested against the DNA. TRBV12-2 is flagged as a pseudogene. This CDR3 is 20 amino acids long. CDR3 coding DNA: TGTGCAAGTCGCTTAGGAAGACTAGCGGGCCCCGATAAAAACACCGGGGAGCTGTTTTTT. It is translated as CASRLGRLAGPDKNTGELFF.

The V and J genes are TRBV30 and TRBJ1-1, with 8 bases identical to TRBD1. The CDR3 spans 16 residues. Unmatched junction bases numbered 7, after V lost 1 base and J lost 0 bases. Per the germline V gene, CDR1 is GTSNPN and CDR2 is SVGIG (reference sequence). CDR3 DNA sequence: TGTGCCTGGAGTGCCGGGACAGGAGGAATGAACACTGAAGCTTTCTTT. Amino acids: CAWSAGTGGMNTEAFF.

The chain carries TRBV7-3 and TRBJ1-2; the D gene is possibly TRBD1 (5 bases). The germline CDR1 and CDR2 sequences are SGHTA and FQGTGA. The V end was cut by 5 bases, the J end by 5 bases, with 15 bases between. The CDR3 sequence is 14 residues long. CDR3 in DNA: TGTGCCAGCAGCCGTACAGGAGCGGGGTATGGCTACACCTTC. This translates into CASSRTGAGYGYTF.

In this sample, this clone turned up a few times. For the CDR3, the DNA is TGTGCCAGCAGCTTGGAACAGGGGCGCTATCAGCCCCAGCATTTT. This translates into CASSLEQGRYQPQHF. The rearrangement joins TRBV7-2 to TRBJ1-5, with 7 bases fitting TRBD1. With 3 bases clipped from V and 5 bases from J, the junction kept 7 bases outside the gene matches. The CDR3 has 15 amino acids. Germline CDR1 is SGHTA and CDR2 is FQGNSA. Full variable domain (missing parts from reference TRBV7-2 and TRBJ1-5): GAGVSQSPSNKVTEKGKDVELRCDPISGHTALYWYRQSLGQGLEFLIYFQGNSAPDKSGLPSDRFSAERTGGSVSTLTIQRTQQEDSAVYLCASSLEQGRYQPQHFGDGTRLSIL.

This chain uses TRBV7-9 with TRBJ1-5; a possible D gene is TRBD1 (5 bases). Trimming took 5 bases from V and 7 from J, leaving 15 bases between them. The length of the CDR3 is 14 residues. CDR1 and CDR2 (germline): SEHNR, FQNEAQ (reference sequence). The CDR3 region is CASSPGGVGQPQHF. In nucleotides, the CDR3 is TGTGCCAGCAGCCCCGGGGGGGTGGGACAGCCCCAGCATTTT.

The rearrangement links TRBV5-1 to TRBJ2-2, with D possibly TRBD1 on 6 matching bases. This CDR3 comprises 15 residues. V lost 6 bases and J 6 bases, leaving 18 bases between the germline ends. Per the germline V gene, CDR1 is SGHRS and CDR2 is YFSETQ. CDR3 amino acids: CASTEQGVFAGELFF. The CDR3, as DNA: TGCGCCAGCACCGAACAGGGAGTATTTGCCGGGGAGCTGTTTTTT.

V is TRBV7-8 and J is TRBJ1-1; D remains unclear. Germline V gene sequence: CDR1 SGHVS, CDR2 FQNEAQ. The ends were cut back, 3 bases at V and 3 bases at J, with 8 bases in the middle. This CDR3 is built from 13 residues. CDR3 DNA sequence: TGTGCCAGCAGCTTGACCGGGGACACTGAAGCTTTCTTT. Encoded protein: CASSLTGDTEAFF.